The 4 T cell receptor beta chains below come from one sample, sequenced in a study of T cell changes during pregnancy in multiple sclerosis. Measured with immunoSEQ multiplex PCR; TCRdb has only the in-frame clones, and not every one. The sample yields 55,000 to 70,000 clones, 92% seen once. Sequences were derived from CD8+ T cells from peripheral blood mononuclear cells, sampled in the third trimester of pregnancy. All receptors derive from a female donor in good health, enrolled as a control in a pregnancy study.

The sample holds a few counts of this clone. The chain uses TRBV30 and TRBJ1-1; weak D call: TRBD1 (5 bases). Germline CDR1 and CDR2: GTSNPN and SVGIG (reference sequence). The CDR3 consists of 13 residues. V lost 1 base to trimming and J lost 0 bases, with 6 bases between them. The CDR3 protein is CAWSAGMNTEAFF. CDR3 coding DNA: TGTGCCTGGAGTGCAGGGATGAACACTGAAGCTTTCTTT.

In this sample, this clone turned up once. The chain joins TRBV9 to TRBJ2-7, with 11 bases aligning to TRBD2. Germline CDR1 reads SGDLS; CDR2 reads YYNGEE. The CDR3 sequence is 16 residues long. V lost 3 bases and J lost 0; bases outside the gene matches: 5. CDR3 in amino acids: CASSGLAGGSSYEQYF. The CDR3 nucleotides are TGTGCCAGCAGCGGCTTAGCGGGGGGGAGCTCCTACGAGCAGTACTTC.

The CDR3, as DNA: TGTGCCTGGAACAGGGGGGGATATGGCTACACCTTC. This codes for CAWNRGGYGYTF. The chain employs TRBV30 and TRBJ1-2, with 8 positions matching TRBD1. J lost 5 bases, V lost 4 bases, and 3 bases had no gene match. CDR3 length: 12 amino acids. CDR1 is GTSNPN, CDR2 SVGIG, per germline (reference sequence).

The rearrangement links TRBV27 to TRBJ1-5; 7 bases are shared with TRBD1. The V gene's germline CDR1 is MNHEY and CDR2 SMNVEV (reference sequence). This CDR3 comprises 13 residues. With 8 bases clipped from V and 6 bases from J, the junction kept 7 bases outside the gene matches. This chain's CDR3 is CASYDRVGQPQHF. In DNA form, the CDR3 reads TGTGCCAGCTACGACAGGGTTGGTCAGCCCCAGCATTTT.